Each of the 28 T cell receptor beta chains below was sequenced from the same sample in a study of T cell responses to AZD1222 COVID-19 vaccine (dated by TCRdb to the early 2020s). The sample's time point, from its label and the paper: baseline before first vaccination. The library was obtained by the immunoSEQ multiplex PCR assay. TCRdb mirrors the immuneACCESS table, restricted to in-frame sequences. Some clones are absent from its copies; in checked studies, under half trace to an unresolved V gene, and the reason for the others is unknown. This sample comprises about 99,000 clones, 89% of them detected only once. The ten most abundant clones make up roughly a sixth of the sample. Sequenced material: peripheral blood, taken on day 0 of AZD1222 vaccination. The receptors here all came from an adult in good health.

This chain connects TRBV6-1 to TRBJ1-6, with D possibly being TRBD1 (5 bases). The CDR3 contains 16 residues. Germline values: CDR1 MNHNS, CDR2 SASEGT. The V gene lost 2 bases and the J gene lost 6 bases, with 14 bases spanning the gap. The CDR3 sequence: CASSEFSGRTNSPLHF. Written as DNA, the CDR3 is TGTGCCAGCAGTGAATTTTCAGGGCGGACTAATTCACCCCTCCACTTT.

The count of this clone is one. J is TRBJ2-7 and V is TRBV4-1; 9 bases map to TRBD1. CDR3 length: 13 amino acids. Unmatched junction bases numbered 8, after V lost 8 bases and J lost 6 bases. Looked up from germline, CDR1 is MGHRA and CDR2 is YSYEKL. The CDR3, as DNA: TGCGCCAGCCGTAGGGACAGGGCCAGCGAGCAGTACTTC. Encoded protein: CASRRDRASEQYF.

The CDR3 nucleotides are TGTGCCAGCAGCTTAGGGACCGCTTACTATGGCTACACCTTC. Translating it yields CASSLGTAYYGYTF. The J gene is TRBJ1-2, the V gene TRBV13; no definite D call. Trimming took off 0 bases at V and 3 bases at J, with 8 bases between the two ends. This CDR3 is 14 amino acids long. Per the germline V gene, CDR1 is PRHDT and CDR2 is FYEKMQ (reference sequence).

With regard to this clone: No conserved phenylalanine or tryptophan ends this CDR3, so it is likely a read error. The chain employs TRBV3-1 (or the pseudogene TRBV3-2) and TRBJ1-6; a weak D match, TRBD1 (5 bases). Germline CDR1 is LGHDT and CDR2 is YNNKEL (reference sequence). V was cut by 5 bases and J by 5 bases, with 13 bases left in between. The CDR3 is 15 amino acids. Here the CDR3 reads CASSGGGINNSPLHL. The CDR3 DNA is TGTGCCAGCAGCGGGGGGGGTATCAATAATTCACCCCTCCACCTT.

This rearrangement joins TRBV18 to TRBJ2-5; 9 positions match TRBD1. The CDR3 totals 14 residues. From germline, CDR1 is KGHSH and CDR2 LQKENI. The trim removed 5 bases at V and 5 bases at J, leaving 6 bases unmatched. For the CDR3, the DNA is TGTGCCAGCTCATCATCGGGACAGGGTGAGACCCAGTACTTC. Amino acids: CASSSSGQGETQYF.

The chain links TRBV10-3 to TRBJ2-1, with 9 bases fitting TRBD1. Germline V lookup: CDR1 ENHRY, CDR2 SYGVKD. This CDR3 is built from 17 residues. Trimming took 4 bases from V and 9 from J; bases not matched to a gene: 16. CDR3 nucleotides: TGTGCCATCAGTGGGGGGGACAGGGCAAACCTTCCGACTGAGCAGTTCTTC. This encodes CAISGGDRANLPTEQFF.

V and J are TRBV16 and TRBJ1-3; D is undetermined. The V end lost 2 bases, the J end lost 3 bases, and 8 bases lay between the germline ends. CDR1 and CDR2 (germline): KGHSY, FQNENV. CDR3 length equals 14 residues. CDR3 region: CASSQGKNGNTIYF. In DNA, the CDR3 is TGTGCCAGCAGCCAAGGGAAAAATGGAAACACCATATATTTT.

The V and J genes are TRBV7-2 and TRBJ1-5; 7 bases line up with TRBD1. The CDR3 has 17 residues. Germline CDR1 and CDR2: SGHTA and FQGNSA. The trim removed 0 bases at V and 3 bases at J, leaving 8 bases unmatched. CDR3 sequence: CASSLAPGQLINQPQHF. DNA for the CDR3: TGTGCCAGCAGCTTAGCTCCGGGACAGCTGATCAATCAGCCCCAGCATTTT.

This chain links TRBV2 with TRBJ1-2; D uncertain. The germline V and J ends were trimmed by 3 bases and 0 bases, with 8 bases remaining between them. The CDR3 is made up of 14 amino acids. Germline V lookup: CDR1 SNHLY, CDR2 FYNNEI. CDR3 protein: CASSDLTSNYGYTF. For the CDR3, the DNA is TGTGCCAGCAGTGATCTTACGTCTAACTATGGCTACACCTTC.

V and J are TRBV9 and TRBJ2-5, with D maybe TRBD2 (6 bases). Germline V CDR1 and CDR2: SGDLS, YYNGEE. The CDR3 is made up of 15 amino acids. Trimming left V 0 bases short and J 2 bases short, with 11 bases between. For the CDR3, the DNA is TGTGCCAGCAGCGTAGTGGCTAGCGCACAAGAGACCCAGTACTTC. Its protein product is CASSVVASAQETQYF.

The CDR3 loop is CASSVNPGGAYGYTF. In nucleotides, the CDR3 is TGTGCCAGCAGTGTAAACCCAGGGGGCGCGTATGGCTACACCTTC. The rearrangement joins TRBV2 to TRBJ1-2; TRBD1 agrees at 8 bases. V lost 4 bases, J lost 5 bases, and 9 bases stayed unmatched. This CDR3 comprises 15 residues. Germline V lookup: CDR1 SNHLY, CDR2 FYNNEI. Together with reference TRBV2 and TRBJ1-2, the CDR3 gives the full variable domain: EPEVTQTPSHQVTQMGQEVILRCVPISNHLYFYWYRQILGQKVEFLVSFYNNEISEKSEIFDDQFSVERPDGSNFTLKIRSTKLEDSAMYFCASSVNPGGAYGYTFGSGTRLTVV.

The J gene is TRBJ1-5, the V gene TRBV2, with TRBD1 identical over 7 bases. The length of the CDR3 is 14 residues. Germline trimming cut 6 bases from V and 1 base from J; bases unmatched to any gene: 3. Germline values: CDR1 SNHLY, CDR2 FYNNEI. The CDR3 coding sequence is TGTGCCAGCAGGGACAGGAGAAGCAATCAGCCCCAGCATTTT. This sequence encodes CASRDRRSNQPQHF.

V gene TRBV3-1 (or the pseudogene TRBV3-2) combines with J gene TRBJ2-7; TRBD1 agrees at 12 bases. CDR3 size: 15 residues. V shed 1 base and J 6 bases; nucleotides not matched to a gene: 4. Germline-derived CDR1 and CDR2 are LGHDT and YNNKEL (reference sequence). CDR3 region: CASSQGGTGGSEQYF. In nucleotides, the CDR3 is TGTGCCAGCAGCCAAGGGGGGACAGGGGGCAGCGAGCAGTACTTC.

The V call is TRBV7-2, the J call TRBJ2-3; 7 nucleotides line up with TRBD2. The V segment lost 5 bases and the J segment 3 bases; nucleotides outside the gene matches: 14. The CDR3 extends over 17 amino acids. Per germline, CDR1 SGHTA and CDR2 FQGNSA. CDR3 sequence reads: CASSTRTSGGRTDTQYF. For the CDR3, the DNA is TGTGCCAGCAGCACCAGGACTAGTGGGGGACGAACAGATACGCAGTATTTT.

The genes are TRBV4-1 and TRBJ1-1; no reliable D call. CDR1 and CDR2 (germline): MGHRA, YSYEKL. CDR3 size: 15 residues. V gave up 4 bases and J gave up 2 bases, with 14 bases separating them. The CDR3 DNA reads TGCGCCAGCAGCCCGTTCAAGGAACTCAACACTGAAGCTTTCTTT. Its translation: CASSPFKELNTEAFF.

The rearrangement uses TRBV18 and TRBJ2-2, with 8 bases lining up with TRBD1. Germline trimming cut 4 bases from V and 5 bases from J; bases unmatched to any gene: 9. Germline CDR1 and CDR2: KGHSH and LQKENI. The CDR3 totals 16 residues. CDR3 amino acids: CASSRDRGVRTGELFF. DNA for the CDR3: TGTGCCAGCTCACGCGACAGGGGAGTGAGGACCGGGGAGCTGTTTTTT.

The chain employs TRBV10-1 and TRBJ1-5; possible D gene TRBD1, 5 bases. CDR3 length: 15 amino acids. V lost 4 bases and J 5 bases, leaving 15 bases between the germline ends. Germline V gene data show CDR1 as WNHNN and CDR2 as SYGVQD (reference sequence). The CDR3 loop reads CASSGTLGPDQPQHF. The CDR3 nucleotides are TGCGCCAGCAGTGGGACACTGGGACCCGATCAGCCCCAGCATTTT.

The chain links TRBV11-2 to TRBJ2-3; D not certain. V lost 3 bases and J 2 bases, leaving 9 bases between the germline ends. This CDR3 contains 14 residues. CDR1 is SGHAT and CDR2 is FQNNGV in the germline V gene. The CDR3 DNA reads TGTGCCAGCAGCTTGGAGACCCTCACAGATACGCAGTATTTT. Translation: CASSLETLTDTQYF.

This clone came up a few times. The CDR3 sequence: CASRVTDTDTQYF. The DNA for the CDR3 is TGTGCCAGCAGGGTAACGGACACAGATACGCAGTATTTT. The V gene is TRBV6-5, the J gene TRBJ2-3, with D unclear. CDR3 size: 13 residues. Germline-derived CDR1 and CDR2 are MNHEY and SVGAGI. V was clipped by 6 bases and J by 2 bases, with 9 bases between them.

This sequence joins TRBV12-3 or TRBV12-4 and TRBJ1-4, with TRBD1 matching 7 bases. This CDR3 spans 12 amino acids. V was clipped by 7 bases and J by 7 bases; unmatched bases: 3. CDR3 sequence (DNA): TGTGCCAGCAAGACAGGGACTGAAAAACTGTTTTTT. Protein product: CASKTGTEKLFF.

In this sample, this clone turned up once. The chain recombines TRBV6-5 with TRBJ1-4, with D possibly TRBD1 on 5 matching bases. CDR3 length: 15 residues. Germline V gene sequence: CDR1 MNHEY, CDR2 SVGAGI. V was pared by 5 bases and J by 4 bases, with 14 bases between. The CDR3: CASSPYRDGNEKLFF. The DNA for the CDR3 is TGTGCCAGCAGTCCGTACCGGGACGGTAATGAAAAACTGTTTTTT.

The chain has TRBV5-1 and TRBJ2-6; tentative D call: TRBD2 (6 bases). Germline CDR1 and CDR2: SGHRS and YFSETQ. The CDR3 consists of 20 residues. Trimming left V 2 bases short and J 1 base short, with 22 bases between. CDR3 DNA: TGCGCCAGCAGCTTTCACGAATTTGTTTTTCGGGAGTCTGGGGCCAACGTCCTGACTTTC. Its protein product is CASSFHEFVFRESGANVLTF.

Turning to this clone: Because it lacks the conserved phenylalanine or tryptophan at the end, this CDR3 is likely a read error. The rearrangement uses TRBV4-1 and TRBJ1-6; no clear D gene. Trimming removed 1 base from V and 10 bases from J, with 17 bases in between. The CDR3 totals 16 residues. Germline V gives CDR1 MGHRA, CDR2 YSYEKL. DNA for the CDR3: TGCGCCAGCAGCCAAGTTGGTCGGGAAATCGGGTCACCCCTCCACCTT. Translated, it gives CASSQVGREIGSPLHL.

The chain's CDR3 is CATSAGGGQGSFLPYNEQFF. The CDR3 region has the DNA TGTGCCACCAGTGCTGGTGGGGGACAGGGGAGTTTCTTACCTTACAATGAGCAGTTCTTC. The chain employs TRBV24-1 and TRBJ2-1, with 10 bases identical to TRBD1. J gave up 4 bases and V 5 bases, and 19 bases lay outside the gene matches. The CDR3 runs to 20 residues. CDR1 and CDR2 from the germline V gene are KGHDR and SFDVKD.

The J gene is TRBJ1-1, the V gene TRBV5-1, with 7 positions matching TRBD1. CDR3 length equals 14 residues. The germline CDR1 and CDR2 sequences are SGHRS and YFSETQ. Trimming took 4 bases from V and 1 from J; bases not matched to a gene: 4. The CDR3 loop is CASSLRQGNTEAFF. The CDR3 nucleotides are TGCGCCAGCAGCCTGCGACAGGGGAACACTGAAGCTTTCTTT. The complete variable domain, with remaining parts taken from reference TRBV5-1 and TRBJ1-1, reads KAGVTQTPRYLIKTRGQQVTLSCSPISGHRSVSWYQQTPGQGLQFLFEYFSETQRNKGNFPGRFSGRQFSNSRSEMNVSTLELGDSALYLCASSLRQGNTEAFFGQGTRLTVV.

This CDR3 is CAKGQRGCYEQYF. The CDR3 coding sequence is TGTGCAAAGGGCCAGCGGGGGTGTTACGAGCAGTACTTC. The chain uses TRBV7-3 and TRBJ2-7, with 8 bases lining up with TRBD2. Germline lookup yields CDR1 SGHTA and CDR2 FQGTGA. The length of the CDR3 is 13 residues.

V usage is TRBV5-6 and J usage is TRBJ2-1, with TRBD2 matching over 7 bases. V shed 3 bases, J shed 2 bases, and the junction held 8 bases outside the gene matches. Germline V gene lookup returns CDR1 SGHDT and CDR2 YYEEEE. The CDR3 spans 16 residues. CDR3 sequence reads: CASSWTSGGAYNEQFF. The DNA of the CDR3 is TGTGCCAGCAGCTGGACTAGTGGGGGTGCCTACAATGAGCAGTTCTTC.

V is TRBV5-1 and J is TRBJ2-5, with D perhaps given as TRBD1 or TRBD2 (5 bases each). Germline CDR1 is SGHRS and CDR2 is YFSETQ. The CDR3 spans 14 residues. Deletions cut 2 bases from V and 2 bases from J, with 10 bases between. The CDR3 protein is CASSLPGPQETQYF. The DNA for the CDR3 is TGCGCCAGCAGCTTACCGGGACCTCAAGAGACCCAGTACTTC.